This entry is about one T cell receptor beta chain. A clone one base away is much larger, so this may be a read error. This sample is part of a study of tumor-infiltrating lymphocytes in primary liver carcinoma. Each 20-30 mg portion of unsorted bulk tissue served as the source for co-extraction of RNA and DNA. The CDR3 contains 14 residues. Germline V lookup: CDR1 SGHNT, CDR2 YYREEE (reference sequence). A constant-region primer primed TCR beta cDNA synthesis from about 490 ng of total RNA. Each TCR beta library was derived from three nested multiplex PCR rounds that employed slightly modified ARM-PCR. Rounds one and two of PCR, each of roughly 10 cycles, were primed with TRBV1-TRBV30 forward primers and a C-beta reverse primer. TCRdb re-called the multiplex PCR reads with MiXCR, one entry per CDR3 protein. The sample includes under 110,000 distinct CDR3 sequences, 65% to 75% of them seen just once.

This receptor was obtained from an older woman with primary liver carcinoma and hepatitis B virus infection. The chain carries TRBV5-4 and TRBJ1-1; 7 bases match TRBD1. Sequencing was done on a sample of liver tumor tissue from sampling region 2. Sample subset: tumor region T2, inferior pole. DNA for the CDR3: TGTGCCAGCAGCTTATCGACAGGGAGCGCTGAAGCTCTCTTT. Amino acid sequence: CASSLSTGSAEALF.